The clone carrying this T cell receptor beta chain showed up just a few times. The data stem from a study of blood T cell repertoires in COVID-19. Study summary: Samples representing acute and convalescent COVID-19 were sourced from the United States, Italy and Spain. The analysed material was cDNA or gDNA that came from T cells, B-cell-depleted T cells, or PBMCs.

This CDR3 has 16 residues. Germline V lookup: CDR1 SGHTA, CDR2 FQGTGA. The V and J ends lost 1 base and 1 base, in that order; junction bases with no gene match: 5. Per the study methods: Reference gene primer amplification in the assay estimated nucleated cell counts. Data came from immunoSEQ multiplex PCR; TCRdb stores just in-frame clones and leaves some out. The DNA gave D and trimming, while V, J and clone size come from that table. The table shows roughly 500,000 clones, with roughly 88% occurring only once. The J gene is TRBJ2-3, the V gene TRBV7-3; 7 nucleotides align to TRBD2. This clonotype was sampled from a human donor in a cohort sampled during active COVID-19. Sequencing used peripheral blood. This CDR3 reads CASSLKGGTGTDTQYF. CDR3 bases: TGTGCCAGCAGCTTAAAGGGAGGGACCGGCACAGATACGCAGTATTTT.